These 20 T cell receptor beta chains were all obtained from the same sample, sequenced in a study of vaccination and CD4 T cells after COVID-19. Documented treatment: roughly ten-day PBMC culture with coronavirus spike peptide pools or control peptides (ViraFEST assay). With the Oncomine TCR Beta short-read assay, DNA from cultured CD4+ T cells was sequenced. TCRdb re-analysed the PCR reads in MiXCR, keeping a single row per CDR3 protein. The repertoire holds over 3,500 distinct CDR3 sequences, with about a fifth as singletons. Their cognate antigens are unknown. Sequencing used CD4+ T cells from blood, cultured in vitro. Source of these receptors: a human donor who had recovered from COVID-19.

This clonotype was counted a few times. The chain recombines TRBV6-5 with TRBJ2-7; D might be TRBD2 (6 bases). Germline loops: CDR1 MNHEY, CDR2 SVGAGI. This CDR3 has 14 amino acids. V dropped 8 bases and J dropped 3 bases, with 17 bases sitting between them. This CDR3 is CASQLSRGNYEQYF. CDR3 bases: TGTGCCAGCCAGTTAAGTCGGGGGAACTACGAGCAGTACTTC.

J is TRBJ2-5 and V is TRBV14; D uncertain. This CDR3 is built from 15 residues. The germline V gene has CDR1 SGHDN and CDR2 FVKESK. Trimming pared 6 bases from V and 2 bases from J, leaving 16 bases between. CDR3 sequence: CASSWLVKPQETQYF. Here the CDR3 DNA reads TGTGCCAGCAGTTGGCTAGTAAAGCCACAAGAGACCCAGTACTTC.

The rearrangement links TRBV19 to TRBJ2-7, with TRBD1 as a possible D gene (5 bases). This CDR3 has 17 residues. With 1 base removed from V and 4 bases from J, the gap between germline ends came to 20 bases. Germline V gene lookup returns CDR1 LNHDA and CDR2 SQIVND (reference sequence). CDR3 protein: CASSIGPEKGNYYEQYF. CDR3 bases: TGTGCCAGTAGTATAGGACCGGAGAAGGGGAATTATTACGAGCAGTACTTC. The variable domain in full, with the rest retrieved from reference TRBV19 and TRBJ2-7, is DGGITQSPKYLFRKEGQNVTLSCEQNLNHDAMYWYRQDPGQGLRLIYYSQIVNDFQKGDIAEGYSVSREKKESFPLTVTSAQKNPTAFYLCASSIGPEKGNYYEQYFGPGTRLTVT.

This clonotype turned up a few times. The chain links TRBV6-5 to TRBJ1-2; D remains unclear. The CDR3 contains 17 residues. The ends were cut back, 2 bases at V and 5 bases at J, with 21 bases in the middle. Germline V gene sequence: CDR1 MNHEY, CDR2 SVGAGI. The CDR3 nucleotides read TGTGCCAGCAGTTACGGGTTGGTGAAGTCCCTGCCGTATGGCTACACCTTC. This codes for CASSYGLVKSLPYGYTF.

The V and J genes are TRBV20-1 and TRBJ1-3; 8 nucleotides agree with TRBD1. Losses at the gene ends were 4 bases for V and 0 bases for J; bases not matched to a gene: 5. The CDR3 length is 15 residues. Germline V gene sequence: CDR1 DFQATT, CDR2 SNEGSKA (reference sequence). The CDR3 is CSAKRTGHSGNTIYF. CDR3 nucleotide sequence: TGCAGTGCTAAAAGGACAGGGCACTCTGGAAACACCATATATTTT.

This clonotype was counted a few times. V usage is TRBV12-3 or TRBV12-4 and J usage is TRBJ1-5; maybe TRBD1 (6 bases). V shed 4 bases and J shed 8 bases, with 18 bases lying between them. The CDR3 spans 15 residues. CDR3 loop: CASSSYRALEEPQHF. The CDR3 DNA reads TGTGCCAGCAGTTCGTACAGGGCCTTAGAAGAGCCCCAGCATTTT.

J is TRBJ2-2 and V is TRBV10-3; 8 nucleotides line up with TRBD2. The germline V gene has CDR1 ENHRY and CDR2 SYGVKD. The CDR3 runs to 16 residues. Germline trimming cut 0 bases from V and 7 bases from J; bases unmatched to any gene: 7. CDR3 nucleotides: TGTGCCATCAGTGAGTCTGGACTAGCTGTTATCGGGGAGCTGTTTTTT. This codes for CAISESGLAVIGELFF.

The chain employs TRBV27 and TRBJ1-1; D perhaps matches TRBD1 (5 bases). The germline V gene encodes CDR1 MNHEY and CDR2 SMNVEV (reference sequence). The CDR3 runs to 15 residues. V was clipped by 1 base and J by 5 bases, with 14 bases between them. The CDR3 DNA reads as TGTGCCAGCAGTTTATGGCGGGGCCGGGTTACTGAAGCTTTCTTT. It is translated as CASSLWRGRVTEAFF.

The V call is TRBV7-2, the J call TRBJ2-3; D tentatively fits TRBD1 or TRBD2 (5 bases each). This CDR3 has 12 residues. Germline loops: CDR1 SGHTA, CDR2 FQGNSA. Trimming removed 6 bases at V and 4 bases at J, with 8 bases between. The CDR3 is CASSRGADTQYF. The CDR3 coding sequence is TGTGCCAGCAGTCGAGGGGCAGATACGCAGTATTTT.

This clonotype is classed as medium-sized. This chain connects TRBV6-2 or TRBV6-3 to TRBJ2-3; 11 bases map to TRBD2. V was pared by 5 bases and J by 3 bases, with 7 bases of the junction left unmatched. The CDR3 contains 16 residues. Germline CDR1 MNHEY, CDR2 SVGEGT. CDR3 sequence reads: CASSPIRLAGTDTQYF. CDR3 coding DNA: TGTGCCAGCAGTCCAATCCGACTAGCGGGGACAGATACGCAGTATTTT.

The chain joins TRBV5-1 to TRBJ1-5, with D maybe TRBD1 (6 bases). Germline-derived CDR1 and CDR2 are SGHRS and YFSETQ. The CDR3 covers 14 residues. V lost 4 bases to trimming and J lost 4 bases, with 12 bases between them. The CDR3 region is CASSPGHQNQPQHF. The CDR3 DNA follows: TGCGCCAGCAGCCCGGGACATCAAAATCAGCCCCAGCATTTT.

In this sample, this clonotype turned up a few times. The J gene is TRBJ2-1, the V gene TRBV5-1, with 10 bases identical to TRBD2. Trimming took 0 bases from V and 9 from J; bases not matched to a gene: 6. The CDR3 runs to 15 residues. Germline lookup yields CDR1 SGHRS and CDR2 YFSETQ. The chain's CDR3 is CASSLGAGGLSEQFF. CDR3 nucleotide sequence: TGCGCCAGCAGCTTGGGAGCGGGGGGGCTCTCTGAGCAGTTCTTC.

In this sample, this clonotype is medium-sized. J is TRBJ2-2 and V is TRBV27; the D is unclear. The CDR3 has 15 amino acids. V was pared by 6 bases and J by 5 bases, with 16 bases between. Germline lookup yields CDR1 MNHEY and CDR2 SMNVEV (reference sequence). As DNA, the CDR3 is TGTGCCAGCAGGTTGAAGCCCCGGAGTACCGGGGAGCTGTTTTTT. Translated, it gives CASRLKPRSTGELFF.

The chain links TRBV18 to TRBJ2-5; D is ambiguous. V lost 5 bases to trimming and J lost 4 bases, with 8 bases between them. The V gene's germline CDR1 is KGHSH and CDR2 LQKENI. The CDR3 loop spans 12 amino acids. The CDR3 is CASSGSSETQYF. The DNA of the CDR3 is TGTGCCAGCTCAGGTAGCTCAGAGACCCAGTACTTC.

This sequence joins TRBV20-1 and TRBJ2-1, with 10 bases that match TRBD2. The V segment lost 4 bases and the J segment 7 bases; nucleotides outside the gene matches: 4. CDR1 is DFQATT, CDR2 SNEGSKA, per germline (reference sequence). This CDR3 has 13 amino acids. The CDR3 DNA reads TGCAGTGCTACAAAGACTAGCGGGAATGAGCAGTTCTTC. It encodes CSATKTSGNEQFF.

This clonotype has more than one count but fewer than ten. V gene TRBV7-3 combines with J gene TRBJ2-1; 9 bases fit TRBD1. Germline V lookup: CDR1 SGHTA, CDR2 FQGTGA. The CDR3 length is 14 residues. After removal of 4 bases from V and 7 bases from J, the junction contained 5 bases not matched to a gene. The CDR3 here is CASSSKTGGNEQFF. The CDR3 coding sequence is TGTGCCAGCAGCTCAAAGACAGGGGGAAATGAGCAGTTCTTC.

This clonotype is labeled as medium-sized. The V gene is TRBV20-1, the J gene TRBJ2-3; 16 bases align to TRBD2. This CDR3 comprises 17 residues. The V gene end was trimmed by 5 bases and the J gene end by 3 bases; junction bases not matched to a gene: 8. Germline CDR1 DFQATT, CDR2 SNEGSKA (reference sequence). The CDR3 loop is CSAFGTSGGAGTDTQYF. CDR3 coding DNA: TGCAGTGCTTTCGGGACTAGCGGGGGGGCCGGGACAGATACGCAGTATTTT.

The chain couples TRBV12-3 or TRBV12-4 to TRBJ1-2, with D uncertain. CDR3 size: 13 residues. V shed 2 bases and J shed 5 bases, with 9 bases lying between them. The CDR3 nucleotides are TGTGCCAGCAGTTTAAGCCATGAGTATGGCTACACCTTC. Amino acids: CASSLSHEYGYTF.

This clonotype appeared a few times. The chain combines TRBV7-9 with TRBJ1-1, with D unresolved. The CDR3 is made up of 14 amino acids. V dropped 5 bases and J dropped 5 bases, with 15 bases sitting between them. Germline-derived CDR1 and CDR2 are SEHNR and FQNEAQ (reference sequence). CDR3 amino acids: CASSPEGVGTEAFF. DNA of the CDR3: TGTGCCAGCAGCCCCGAGGGAGTAGGGACTGAAGCTTTCTTT. Based on the CDR3 plus reference TRBV7-9 and TRBJ1-1, the full variable domain is DTGVSQNPRHKITKRGQNVTFRCDPISEHNRLYWYRQTLGQGPEFLTYFQNEAQLEKSRLLSDRFSAERPKGSFSTLEIQRTEQGDSAMYLCASSPEGVGTEAFFGQGTRLTVV.

Only a few counts were recorded for this clonotype. The rearrangement links TRBV19 to TRBJ2-2; D is unclear. Germline values: CDR1 LNHDA, CDR2 SQIVND (reference sequence). The CDR3 length is 15 residues. Trimming pared 4 bases from V and 0 bases from J, leaving 9 bases between. The CDR3 reads CASSNAATNTGELFF. In DNA, the CDR3 is TGTGCCAGTAGTAATGCGGCCACGAACACCGGGGAGCTGTTTTTT.